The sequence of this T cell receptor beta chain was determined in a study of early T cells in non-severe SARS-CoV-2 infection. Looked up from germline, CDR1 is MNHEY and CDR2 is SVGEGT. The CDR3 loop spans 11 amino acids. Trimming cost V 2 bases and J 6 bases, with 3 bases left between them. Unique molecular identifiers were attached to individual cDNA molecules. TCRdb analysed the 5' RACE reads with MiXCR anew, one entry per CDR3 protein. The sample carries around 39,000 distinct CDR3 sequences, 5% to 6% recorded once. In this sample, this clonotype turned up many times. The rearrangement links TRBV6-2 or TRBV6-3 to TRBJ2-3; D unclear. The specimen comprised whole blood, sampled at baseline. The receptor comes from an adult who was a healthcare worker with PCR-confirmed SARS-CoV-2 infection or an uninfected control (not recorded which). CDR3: CASSYGDTQYF. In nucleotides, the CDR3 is TGTGCCAGCAGTTACGGCGATACGCAGTATTTT.